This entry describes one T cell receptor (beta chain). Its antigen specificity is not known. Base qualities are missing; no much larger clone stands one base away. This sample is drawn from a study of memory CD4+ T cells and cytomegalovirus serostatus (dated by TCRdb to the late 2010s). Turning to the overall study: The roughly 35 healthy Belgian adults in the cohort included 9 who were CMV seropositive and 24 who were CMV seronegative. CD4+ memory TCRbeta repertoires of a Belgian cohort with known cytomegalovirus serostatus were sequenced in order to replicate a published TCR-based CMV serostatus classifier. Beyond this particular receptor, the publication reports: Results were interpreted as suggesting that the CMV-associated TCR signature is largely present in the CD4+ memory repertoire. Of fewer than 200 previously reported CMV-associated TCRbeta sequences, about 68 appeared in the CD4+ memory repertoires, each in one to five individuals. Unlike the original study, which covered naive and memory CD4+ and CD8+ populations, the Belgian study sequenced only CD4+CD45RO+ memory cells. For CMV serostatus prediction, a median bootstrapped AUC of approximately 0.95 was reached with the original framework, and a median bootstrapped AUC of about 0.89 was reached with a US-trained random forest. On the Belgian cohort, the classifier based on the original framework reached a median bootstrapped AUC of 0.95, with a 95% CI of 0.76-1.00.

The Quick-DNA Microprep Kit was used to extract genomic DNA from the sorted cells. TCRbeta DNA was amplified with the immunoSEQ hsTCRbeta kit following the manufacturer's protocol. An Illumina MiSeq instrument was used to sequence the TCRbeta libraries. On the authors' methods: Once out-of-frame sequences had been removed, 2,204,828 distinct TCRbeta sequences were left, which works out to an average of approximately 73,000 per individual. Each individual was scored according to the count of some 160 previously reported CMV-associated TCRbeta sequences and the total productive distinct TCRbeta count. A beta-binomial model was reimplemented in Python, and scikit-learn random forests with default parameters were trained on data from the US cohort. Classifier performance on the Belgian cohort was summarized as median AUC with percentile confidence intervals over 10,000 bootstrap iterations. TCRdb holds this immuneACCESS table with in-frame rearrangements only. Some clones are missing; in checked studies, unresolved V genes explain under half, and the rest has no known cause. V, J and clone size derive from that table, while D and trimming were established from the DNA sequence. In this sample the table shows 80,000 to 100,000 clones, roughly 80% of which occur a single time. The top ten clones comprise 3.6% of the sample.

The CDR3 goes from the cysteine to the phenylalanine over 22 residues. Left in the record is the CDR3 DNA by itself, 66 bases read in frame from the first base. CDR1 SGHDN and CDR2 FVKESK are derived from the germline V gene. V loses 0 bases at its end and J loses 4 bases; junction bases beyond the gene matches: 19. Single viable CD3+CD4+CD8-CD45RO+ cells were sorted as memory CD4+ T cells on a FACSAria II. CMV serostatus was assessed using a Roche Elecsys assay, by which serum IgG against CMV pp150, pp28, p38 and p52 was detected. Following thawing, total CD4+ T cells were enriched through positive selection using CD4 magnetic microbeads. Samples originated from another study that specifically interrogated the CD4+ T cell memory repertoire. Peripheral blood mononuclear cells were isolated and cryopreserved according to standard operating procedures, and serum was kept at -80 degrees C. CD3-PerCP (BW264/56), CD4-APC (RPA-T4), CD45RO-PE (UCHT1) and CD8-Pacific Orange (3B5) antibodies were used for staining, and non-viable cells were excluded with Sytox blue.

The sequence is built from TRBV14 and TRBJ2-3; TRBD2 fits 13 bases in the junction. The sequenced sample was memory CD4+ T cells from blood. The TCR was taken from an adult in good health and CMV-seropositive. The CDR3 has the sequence CASSQELIGGLAGAIRPDTQYF. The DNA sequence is TGTGCCAGCAGCCAAGAGCTTATTGGAGGACTAGCGGGAGCAATTCGTCCAGATACGCAGTATTTT.